One and the same sample provided the 24 T cell receptor beta chains below, sequenced in a study of technical replicates of blood from several donors. TCRdb's table, derived via immunoSEQ multiplex PCR, lists solely in-frame clones and lacks some. The sample holds about 79,000 clones, under 95% seen once. Sequencing input: T cells isolated from PBMCs. The receptors were gathered from a human donor in good health.

J is TRBJ1-1 and V is TRBV21-1; TRBD1 is the table's D call, not checked against the DNA. TRBV21-1 is noted as a pseudogene. This CDR3 is built from 8 residues. CDR3 bases: TGTGCCAGCCCAGAAGCTTTCTTT. Translated, it gives CASPEAFF.

The V and J genes are TRBV19 and TRBJ1-5; a weak D match, TRBD1 (5 bases). Germline assignment: CDR1 LNHDA and CDR2 SQIVND (reference sequence). The CDR3 is 15 amino acids. Trimming stripped 3 bases from V and 8 bases from J, with 17 bases between. CDR3 coding DNA: TGTGCCAGTAGTATTTTTGCGGCAGGGTGGAAGCCCCAGCATTTT. Translating gives CASSIFAAGWKPQHF. Full variable domain (outside the CDR3, taken from reference TRBV19 and TRBJ1-5): DGGITQSPKYLFRKEGQNVTLSCEQNLNHDAMYWYRQDPGQGLRLIYYSQIVNDFQKGDIAEGYSVSREKKESFPLTVTSAQKNPTAFYLCASSIFAAGWKPQHFGDGTRLSIL.

This chain joins TRBV7-6 and TRBJ2-3; D is undetermined. The CDR3 is 13 amino acids. The V end lost 2 bases, the J end lost 1 base, and 4 bases lay between the germline ends. The V gene's germline CDR1 is SGHVS and CDR2 FNYEAQ. The CDR3 sequence is CASSLYGTDTQYF. The CDR3 coding sequence is TGTGCCAGCAGCTTATATGGCACAGATACGCAGTATTTT.

V and J are TRBV11-2 and TRBJ1-1; D ambiguous. Germline-derived CDR1 and CDR2 are SGHAT and FQNNGV. V was cut by 2 bases and J by 3 bases, with 16 bases left in between. The CDR3 extends over 16 amino acids. The CDR3 DNA is TGTGCCAGCAGCTTATCGTCCCTCCTTCTCTACACTGAAGCTTTCTTT. Protein sequence: CASSLSSLLLYTEAFF.

This clone was observed a few times. The rearrangement uses TRBV5-4 and TRBJ2-1; D might be TRBD2 (6 bases). Per germline, CDR1 SGHNT and CDR2 YYREEE (reference sequence). Trimming stripped 4 bases from V and 0 bases from J, with 14 bases between. CDR3 size: 16 residues. This chain's CDR3 is CASSIGAGSSYNEQFF. DNA for the CDR3: TGTGCCAGCAGCATAGGGGCGGGGAGCTCCTACAATGAGCAGTTCTTC.

V is TRBV30 and J is TRBJ1-2, with no clear D. This CDR3 spans 16 amino acids. From germline, CDR1 is GTSNPN and CDR2 SVGIG (reference sequence). Trimming removed 2 bases at V and 5 bases at J, with 21 bases between. CDR3 nucleotide sequence: TGTGCCTGGAGTCTTCAAGAAGATAACCTTCTATATGGCTACACCTTC. Translation gives CAWSLQEDNLLYGYTF.

The chain has TRBV7-9 and TRBJ1-1; TRBD1 aligns across 7 bases. In germline, CDR1 is SEHNR, CDR2 FQNEAQ (reference sequence). The trim removed 3 bases at V and 6 bases at J, leaving 4 bases unmatched. This CDR3 spans 13 amino acids. The CDR3 spells CASSFADRAEAFF. CDR3 nucleotide sequence: TGTGCCAGCAGCTTCGCCGACAGGGCTGAAGCTTTCTTT.

The genes are TRBV4-2 and TRBJ2-1, with unresolved D. V was cut by 3 bases and J by 0 bases, with 9 bases left in between. CDR1 and CDR2 (germline): LGHNA, YNFKEQ. The CDR3 spans 15 residues. The CDR3: CASSHGTHSYNEQFF. The CDR3 DNA reads as TGTGCCAGCAGCCATGGCACACACTCCTACAATGAGCAGTTCTTC.

This clone was observed a handful of times. The V gene is TRBV9, the J gene TRBJ2-1, with TRBD2 matching over 9 bases. The V and J ends lost 7 bases and 4 bases, in that order; junction bases with no gene match: 3. Per germline, CDR1 SGDLS and CDR2 YYNGEE. This CDR3 region has 13 residues. The CDR3 protein is CASGLALYNEQFF. CDR3 nucleotides: TGTGCCAGCGGACTAGCGCTGTACAATGAGCAGTTCTTC.

The chain couples TRBV4-1 to TRBJ2-2; TRBD2 aligns across 9 bases. V gave up 1 base and J gave up 4 bases; unmatched junction bases: 7. The germline V gene encodes CDR1 MGHRA and CDR2 YSYEKL. This CDR3 comprises 17 residues. The chain's CDR3 is CASSQVGSGRFTGELFF. Here the CDR3 DNA reads TGCGCCAGCAGCCAAGTTGGTAGCGGGAGATTCACCGGGGAGCTGTTTTTT.

This clone was recorded only once. This chain uses TRBV30 with TRBJ1-6; D possibly corresponds to TRBD1 (5 bases). The germline CDR1 and CDR2 sequences are GTSNPN and SVGIG (reference sequence). The CDR3 is 13 amino acids. DNA of the CDR3: TGTGCATGGGAAGGGGTTCCTAATTCACCCCTCCACTTT. This gives the protein CAWEGVPNSPLHF.

This clone has only one observation. This chain connects TRBV7-9 to TRBJ1-1; D unclear. Germline-derived CDR1 and CDR2 are SEHNR and FQNEAQ (reference sequence). CDR3 length: 12 residues. Trimming pared 1 base from V and 8 bases from J, leaving 8 bases between. The CDR3, as DNA: TGTGCCAGCAGCTTAGTCCCGGGGGAAGCTTTCTTT. This translates into CASSLVPGEAFF.

The rearrangement links TRBV29-1 to TRBJ2-1; 15 bases map to TRBD2. CDR3 length: 19 residues. Germline CDR1 and CDR2: SQVTM and ANQGSEA. V shed 2 bases and J 4 bases; nucleotides not matched to a gene: 12. CDR3 residues: CSVEFRGLAGGFSYNEQFF. CDR3 sequence (DNA): TGCAGCGTTGAATTTAGGGGACTAGCGGGAGGTTTTTCTTACAATGAGCAGTTCTTC.

CDR3 residues: CSVEYRGEQFF. CDR3 DNA sequence: TGCAGCGTTGAGTACAGGGGTGAGCAGTTCTTC. The chain employs TRBV29-1 and TRBJ2-1; 7 bases match TRBD1. This CDR3 region has 11 residues. Per germline, CDR1 SQVTM and CDR2 ANQGSEA. Germline trimming cut 3 bases from V and 9 bases from J; bases unmatched to any gene: 2.

The chain is built from TRBV4-1 and TRBJ2-7, with D perhaps TRBD2 (5 bases). The CDR3 extends over 13 amino acids. Germline CDR1 MGHRA, CDR2 YSYEKL. V was shortened by 1 base and J by 3 bases, with 7 bases between the two germline ends. The CDR3 DNA reads as TGCGCCAGCAGCCAAGGGACTCTCTACGAGCAGTACTTC. The encoded protein is CASSQGTLYEQYF.

The chain has TRBV11-3 and TRBJ2-3; D ambiguous. V lost 1 base and J lost 9, with 11 bases in between. CDR1 and CDR2 (germline): SGHNT, YENEEA. The CDR3 is made up of 13 amino acids. The CDR3 bases are TGTGCCAGCAGCTTAGCCTCCGGTCGGACGCAGTATTTT. It translates to CASSLASGRTQYF.

The V call is TRBV7-9, the J call TRBJ2-3; D may be TRBD2 (5 bases). CDR3 length: 18 residues. Germline V CDR1 and CDR2: SEHNR, FQNEAQ (reference sequence). The V and J ends lost 4 bases and 3 bases respectively, with 23 bases between them. This chain's CDR3 is CASSSLSRLTEETDTQYF. CDR3 DNA: TGTGCCAGCAGCTCCTTATCCCGGCTAACGGAGGAGACAGATACGCAGTATTTT.

This sequence joins TRBV30 and TRBJ1-2, with D maybe TRBD1 (6 bases). Trimming removed 2 bases from V and 7 bases from J, with 17 bases in between. Germline assignment: CDR1 GTSNPN and CDR2 SVGIG (reference sequence). The length of the CDR3 is 14 residues. Here the CDR3 reads CAWSRPQGTGGYTF. CDR3 sequence (DNA): TGTGCCTGGAGTAGGCCCCAGGGGACGGGTGGCTACACCTTC.

This chain's CDR3 is CASRKRDRGADTQYF. CDR3 nucleotide sequence: TGTGCCAGCAGAAAACGGGACAGGGGCGCAGATACGCAGTATTTT. The V gene is TRBV6-6, the J gene TRBJ2-3; 10 bases are a match to TRBD1. V shed 6 bases, J shed 4 bases, and the junction held 7 bases outside the gene matches. The CDR3 has 15 residues. Germline CDR1 reads MNHNY; CDR2 reads SVGAGI (reference sequence).

This rearrangement joins TRBV5-1 to TRBJ1-2, with D hard to call. The V end lost 2 bases, the J end lost 7 bases, and 21 bases lay between the germline ends. CDR3 length equals 16 residues. CDR1 is SGHRS and CDR2 is YFSETQ in the germline V gene. The CDR3 bases are TGCGCCAGCAGCTTATCGGGTGTTGAGGGTCGGAGTGGCTACACCTTC. Residues: CASSLSGVEGRSGYTF.

The chain is built from TRBV5-4 and TRBJ1-2, with D maybe TRBD1 (5 bases). This CDR3 contains 14 residues. Trimming pared 0 bases from V and 4 bases from J, leaving 10 bases between. Per the germline V gene, CDR1 is SGHNT and CDR2 is YYREEE (reference sequence). CDR3: CASSLAGGSYGYTF. The CDR3 DNA follows: TGTGCCAGCAGCTTGGCCGGGGGGAGCTATGGCTACACCTTC.

On this clone itself: Its ends do not fully match the called genes, so a read error is possible. V gene TRBV7-3 combines with J gene TRBJ2-1; weak D call: TRBD2 (6 bases). Germline CDR1 SGHTA, CDR2 FQGTGA. The CDR3 covers 13 residues. CDR3 region: CASSPSRDSPNIF. The CDR3 DNA reads TGTGCCAGCAGCCCAAGTAGGGACTCCCCCAATATCTTC.

The gene calls are TRBV6-1 and TRBJ2-5; D might be TRBD1 (5 bases). CDR3 length equals 15 residues. V lost 8 bases, J lost 5 bases, and 21 bases lay in between. Germline CDR1 is MNHNS and CDR2 is SASEGT. CDR3 sequence reads: CASHWGQVIYETQYF. CDR3 in DNA: TGTGCCAGCCACTGGGGCCAAGTAATTTATGAGACCCAGTACTTC.

This chain uses TRBV5-4 with TRBJ1-1; 7 bases agree with TRBD1. From germline, CDR1 is SGHNT and CDR2 YYREEE (reference sequence). V lost 4 bases and J lost 1; bases outside the gene matches: 7. The CDR3 runs 15 residues. The CDR3 loop is CASSPGQLRNTEAFF. In nucleotides, the CDR3 is TGTGCCAGCAGCCCGGGACAGTTGAGGAACACTGAAGCTTTCTTT.